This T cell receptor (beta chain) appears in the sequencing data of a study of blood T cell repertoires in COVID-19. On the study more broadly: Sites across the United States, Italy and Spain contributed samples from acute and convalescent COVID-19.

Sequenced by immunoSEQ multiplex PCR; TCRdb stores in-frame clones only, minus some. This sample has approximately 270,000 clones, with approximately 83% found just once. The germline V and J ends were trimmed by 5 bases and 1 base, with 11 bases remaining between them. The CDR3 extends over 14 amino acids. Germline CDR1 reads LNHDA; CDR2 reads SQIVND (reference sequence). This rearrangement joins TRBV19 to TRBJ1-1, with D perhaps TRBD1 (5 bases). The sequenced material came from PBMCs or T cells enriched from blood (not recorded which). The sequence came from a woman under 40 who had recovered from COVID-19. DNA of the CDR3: TGTGCCAGTAGTCTCAGGGAGGGGAACACTGAAGCTTTCTTT. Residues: CASSLREGNTEAFF. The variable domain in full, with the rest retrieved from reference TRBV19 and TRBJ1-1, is DGGITQSPKYLFRKEGQNVTLSCEQNLNHDAMYWYRQDPGQGLRLIYYSQIVNDFQKGDIAEGYSVSREKKESFPLTVTSAQKNPTAFYLCASSLREGNTEAFFGQGTRLTVV.